The next 25 T cell receptor beta chains were all read from a single sample in a study of blood T cell repertoires in COVID-19. The repertoire was sequenced with immunoSEQ multiplex PCR; TCRdb's copy has only in-frame clones and lacks some. The sample consists of under 200,000 clones, about 82% of them appearing once. The sequenced sample was PBMCs or T cells enriched from blood (not recorded which). Receptor source: a man in his forties or fifties with acute COVID-19.

This clone was found a few times. The chain is built from TRBV3-1 (or the pseudogene TRBV3-2) and TRBJ2-1; a weak D match, TRBD2 (5 bases). V was clipped by 3 bases and J by 6 bases, with 21 bases between them. The CDR3 contains 17 residues. Germline CDR1 is LGHDT and CDR2 is YNNKEL (reference sequence). The CDR3 region is CASSQRWVGELSNEQFF. CDR3 coding DNA: TGTGCCAGCAGCCAGAGGTGGGTCGGGGAACTTTCCAATGAGCAGTTCTTC.

The V gene is TRBV2, the J gene TRBJ2-1; D possibly corresponds to TRBD2 (5 bases). The CDR3 has 15 amino acids. Trimming pared 1 base from V and 1 base from J, leaving 8 bases between. The germline CDR1 and CDR2 sequences are SNHLY and FYNNEI. The CDR3 loop is CASSEGTRSYNEQFF. CDR3 sequence (DNA): TGTGCCAGCAGTGAAGGGACTCGGTCCTACAATGAGCAGTTCTTC.

Worth noting for this clone: The CDR3 carries no conserved terminal phenylalanine or tryptophan, so it likely arises from a read error. The DNA is omitted, as the CDR3 cannot be located on it reliably, and the CDR3 follows TCRdb's listing. The chain carries TRBV14 and TRBJ2-4; the table's D call, TRBD1, was not checked against the DNA. Termini included, the CDR3 measures 8 amino acids. The germline gives CDR1 SGHDN, CDR2 FVKESK. Here the CDR3 reads CASRGHSI.

The chain is built from TRBV28 and TRBJ1-1; the D gene is possibly TRBD1 (5 bases). V was shortened by 8 bases and J by 2 bases, with 15 bases between the two germline ends. Germline loops: CDR1 MDHEN, CDR2 SYDVKM. This CDR3 is built from 14 residues. The CDR3 protein is CASAIGGINTEAFF. As DNA, the CDR3 is TGTGCCAGCGCTATCGGGGGGATCAACACTGAAGCTTTCTTT.

This clone was picked up a small number of times. The CDR3 DNA is TGTGCCAGCAGTCTTTACACCGGGGAGCTGTTTTTT. Translated, it gives CASSLYTGELFF. The gene calls are TRBV27 and TRBJ2-2; D uncertain. V gave up 5 bases and J gave up 3 bases, with 4 bases separating them. CDR3 length: 12 amino acids. The germline V gene has CDR1 MNHEY and CDR2 SMNVEV (reference sequence).

This chain joins TRBV7-6 and TRBJ2-3; D gene uncertain. The germline V gene has CDR1 SGHVS and CDR2 FNYEAQ. Trimming removed 5 bases at V and 3 bases at J, with 3 bases between. This CDR3 comprises 11 residues. The CDR3 DNA reads TGTGCCAGCAGCCCGACAGATACGCAGTATTTT. This sequence encodes CASSPTDTQYF.

The chain links TRBV27 to TRBJ1-4; tentatively, D is TRBD1 (5 bases). Trimming stripped 3 bases from V and 7 bases from J, with 24 bases between. In germline, CDR1 is MNHEY, CDR2 SMNVEV (reference sequence). The CDR3 extends over 18 amino acids. For the CDR3, the DNA is TGTGCCAGCAGTTTGACCCCCCTGGCAGGCCGGGGGGGTGAAAAACTGTTTTTT. Protein: CASSLTPLAGRGGEKLFF. Together with reference TRBV27 and TRBJ1-4, the CDR3 gives the full variable domain: EAQVTQNPRYLITVTGKKLTVTCSQNMNHEYMSWYRQDPGLGLRQIYYSMNVEVTDKGDVPEGYKVSRKEKRNFPLILESPSPNQTSLYFCASSLTPLAGRGGEKLFFGSGTQLSVL.

The chain has TRBV7-2 and TRBJ2-2; D is uncertain. The V and J ends lost 2 bases and 0 bases respectively, with 4 bases between them. CDR3 size: 14 residues. The germline V gene encodes CDR1 SGHTA and CDR2 FQGNSA. In DNA, the CDR3 is TGTGCCAGCAGCTTACATGCGAACACCGGGGAGCTGTTTTTT. It codes for CASSLHANTGELFF.

The chain recombines TRBV13 with TRBJ2-2; a weak D match, TRBD2 (6 bases). V shed 5 bases and J shed 1 base, with 14 bases lying between them. CDR3 length equals 16 residues. Germline V gives CDR1 PRHDT, CDR2 FYEKMQ (reference sequence). CDR3 sequence: CASSLDVAENTGELFF. CDR3 DNA sequence: TGTGCCAGCAGCCTCGATGTAGCGGAGAACACCGGGGAGCTGTTTTTT.

The chain links TRBV11-2 to TRBJ1-2; no clear D gene. CDR3 length: 15 amino acids. CDR1 is SGHAT and CDR2 is FQNNGV in the germline V gene. V lost 1 base, J lost 2 bases, and 11 bases lay in between. CDR3 residues: CASSLGATLNYGYTF. CDR3 in DNA: TGTGCCAGCAGCTTAGGGGCGACACTCAACTATGGCTACACCTTC.

This chain links TRBV10-3 with TRBJ1-2, with 11 bases lining up with TRBD1. Germline CDR1 reads ENHRY; CDR2 reads SYGVKD. The ends lost 4 bases at V and 0 bases at J; junction bases unmatched: 1. This CDR3 has 15 amino acids. In DNA, the CDR3 is TGTGCCATCAGTGTGGGACAGGGGGCTAACTATGGCTACACCTTC. Residues: CAISVGQGANYGYTF.

The V gene is TRBV7-3, the J gene TRBJ2-1, with 8 bases identical to TRBD1. In germline, CDR1 is SGHTA, CDR2 FQGTGA. CDR3 length equals 15 residues. The J segment lost 4 bases and the V segment lost 5 bases, leaving 7 bases of the junction unmatched. The CDR3 region is CASSARTGSYNEQFF. As DNA, the CDR3 is TGTGCCAGCAGCGCCCGGACAGGGTCTTACAATGAGCAGTTCTTC. Supplemented by reference TRBV7-3 and TRBJ2-1, the full variable domain reads GAGVSQTPSNKVTEKGKYVELRCDPISGHTALYWYRQSLGQGPEFLIYFQGTGAADDSGLPNDRFFAVRPEGSVSTLKIQRTERGDSAVYLCASSARTGSYNEQFFGPGTRLTVL.

The V call is TRBV21-1, the J call TRBJ2-7; TRBD2 was called by the table and not checked on the DNA. TRBV21-1 is a pseudogene locus. This CDR3 is built from 16 residues. The CDR3 DNA reads as TGTGCCAGCAGTGACGGGGCGGGGTCTGCTACTTACGAGCAGTACTTC. Encoded protein: CASSDGAGSATYEQYF.

In its sample, this clone was seen once. The rearrangement joins TRBV30 to TRBJ2-1, with 8 nucleotides matching TRBD2. Trimming took 4 bases from V and 7 from J; bases not matched to a gene: 9. The CDR3 is made up of 14 amino acids. Looked up from germline, CDR1 is GTSNPN and CDR2 is SVGIG (reference sequence). CDR3 in amino acids: CAWIPGRGENEQFF. CDR3 coding DNA: TGTGCCTGGATCCCCGGGAGGGGTGAGAATGAGCAGTTCTTC.

The gene calls are TRBV29-1 and TRBJ2-7; 11 bases align to TRBD2. Germline trimming cut 3 bases from V and 6 bases from J; bases unmatched to any gene: 7. This CDR3 comprises 14 residues. CDR1 and CDR2 (germline): SQVTM, ANQGSEA. The CDR3 reads CSVDTSGRLGEQYF. CDR3 sequence (DNA): TGCAGCGTTGACACTAGCGGGAGATTAGGCGAGCAGTACTTC.

This clone came up once. The V and J genes are TRBV28 and TRBJ1-1, with D possibly matching TRBD1 (6 bases). Between the trimmed V and J ends, which lost 4 bases and 2 bases, there was a span of 11 bases. Germline V CDR1 and CDR2: MDHEN, SYDVKM. There are 14 residues in the CDR3. The CDR3 DNA sequence: TGTGCCAGCAGTTCTCAGGGGCCCAACACTGAAGCTTTCTTT. Protein product: CASSSQGPNTEAFF.

On this clone: A much larger clone differs from this one at a single base, so this may be a read error. Other DNA sequences of this sample code for an identical CDR3. V usage is TRBV7-2 and J usage is TRBJ2-3, with 11 positions matching TRBD2. J was trimmed by 5 bases and V by 4 bases; bases with no gene match: 8. The germline gives CDR1 SGHTA, CDR2 FQGNSA. CDR3 length: 16 amino acids. The CDR3 sequence: CASSSSSGRAIDTQYF. CDR3 DNA: TGTGCCAGCAGCTCCAGTAGCGGGAGGGCCATAGATACGCAGTATTTT.

The chain combines TRBV27 with TRBJ2-7, with a weak D call TRBD1 (5 bases). V was trimmed by 2 bases and J by 2 bases, leaving 13 bases between them. The CDR3 consists of 15 residues. Per the germline V gene, CDR1 is MNHEY and CDR2 is SMNVEV (reference sequence). This CDR3 is CASSLVKGPTYEQYF. CDR3 sequence (DNA): TGTGCCAGCAGTTTAGTGAAGGGGCCCACCTACGAGCAGTACTTC.

CDR3 sequence: CASAGQGNGELFF. Written as DNA, the CDR3 is TGTGCCAGCGCGGGACAGGGTAACGGGGAGCTGTTTTTT. V is TRBV19 and J is TRBJ2-2, with 9 bases aligning to TRBD1. Germline CDR1 is LNHDA and CDR2 is SQIVND (reference sequence). V shed 9 bases and J 7 bases; nucleotides not matched to a gene: 6. The CDR3 consists of 13 residues.

The V and J genes are TRBV24-1 and TRBJ2-7; tentative D call: TRBD2 (5 bases). Deletions cut 5 bases from V and 2 bases from J, with 12 bases between. CDR1 and CDR2 (germline): KGHDR, SFDVKD. The CDR3 has 14 amino acids. The CDR3 region has the DNA TGTGCCACCAGTGGGGGTGGAGGAACCTACGAGCAGTACTTC. This sequence encodes CATSGGGGTYEQYF.

The chain is built from TRBV11-2 and TRBJ2-5; D gene ambiguous. Germline CDR1 SGHAT, CDR2 FQNNGV. V gave up 1 base and J gave up 4 bases, with 10 bases separating them. The length of the CDR3 is 14 residues. For the CDR3, the DNA is TGTGCCAGCAGCTTAGGCGCTGTAGTAGAGACCCAGTACTTC. As protein: CASSLGAVVETQYF.

This clone was counted once. V usage is TRBV29-1 and J usage is TRBJ1-5, with D possibly being TRBD1 (5 bases). Germline lookup yields CDR1 SQVTM and CDR2 ANQGSEA. Trimming removed 4 bases from V and 0 bases from J, with 10 bases in between. The length of the CDR3 is 14 residues. CDR3 amino acids: CSVVETDSNQPQHF. CDR3 nucleotides: TGCAGCGTTGTGGAGACAGATAGCAATCAGCCCCAGCATTTT.

The chain couples TRBV7-8 to TRBJ1-6, with no clear D. Germline loops: CDR1 SGHVS, CDR2 FQNEAQ. The length of the CDR3 is 11 residues. The V and J ends lost 7 bases and 9 bases respectively, with 7 bases between them. CDR3 sequence: CASTSGSPLHF. The DNA for the CDR3 is TGTGCCAGCACCTCGGGTTCACCCCTCCACTTT.

The chain joins TRBV28 to TRBJ2-7; TRBD1 matches 9 bases. The V and J ends lost 6 bases and 2 bases, in that order; junction bases with no gene match: 5. CDR1 MDHEN and CDR2 SYDVKM come from the germline V gene. The CDR3 contains 14 residues. CDR3 bases: TGTGCCAGCAGCACCGGGACAGGGACCTACGAGCAGTACTTC. Translating it yields CASSTGTGTYEQYF.

The chain employs TRBV10-2 and TRBJ2-1; 11 nucleotides line up with TRBD2. CDR3 length: 14 residues. The V segment lost 8 bases and the J segment 7 bases; nucleotides outside the gene matches: 7. CDR1 and CDR2 (germline): WSHSY, SAAADI. The CDR3 DNA follows: TGCGCCAGCGATAGCGGGAGGGGTAATAATGAGCAGTTCTTC. Translating it yields CASDSGRGNNEQFF.